The clone carrying this TCR beta chain was counted a single time. Its target is not known. This sample was taken from a study of T cell responses to AZD1222 COVID-19 vaccine. Study-wide results and limits: Seropositive AZD1222 recipients at baseline numbered only five to seven. With two AZD1222 doses given, Spike-specific TCR breadth and depth both rose. There were repertoire samples only from the period after the peak T cell response.

V dropped 5 bases and J dropped 2; count of bases not matched to a gene: 5. This CDR3 is 14 amino acids long. Germline CDR1 and CDR2: MNHEY and SVGAGI. The assay was immunoSEQ multiplex PCR, and TCRdb's table has in-frame clones only and misses some. The sample gives fewer than 90,000 clones, around 89% of which show up once; 5% to 6.5% is in the top ten. This sample comprised peripheral blood, obtained 28 days after the second AZD1222 dose. This sequence originates from an adult who received the AZD1222 COVID-19 vaccine. The rearrangement links TRBV6-5 to TRBJ2-5; 7 bases line up with TRBD1. CDR3 amino acids: CASSPTGFQETQYF. The CDR3 DNA sequence: TGTGCCAGCAGTCCGACAGGGTTTCAAGAGACCCAGTACTTC.